This TCR beta chain was sequenced in a study of CD8 T cells in ankylosing spondylitis. J was trimmed by 4 bases and V by 7 bases; bases with no gene match: 9. The CDR3 is made up of 13 amino acids. The V gene's germline CDR1 is DFQATT and CDR2 SNEGSKA (reference sequence). Study outcomes and limitations: The study identified a TCR beta motif of several highly homologous variants that appeared characteristic of ankylosing spondylitis blood. Reports of some motif variants in reactive arthritis synovial fluid and blood predate this one.

This clonotype has ten or more counts. The antigen remains unidentified. From the 5' RACE reads, TCRdb called clonotypes with MiXCR, one entry per CDR3 protein. This table has 200,000 to 250,000 distinct CDR3 sequences, roughly 8.2% appearing once. Input material: blood, either unsorted or a sorted T cell fraction (not recorded which). The V call is TRBV20-1, the J call TRBJ2-7; 8 bases line up with TRBD2. This clonotype originated in a female donor with ankylosing spondylitis or in good health (not recorded which). Here the CDR3 reads CSGLPGLGYEQYF. The CDR3 coding sequence is TGCAGTGGCCTCCCGGGACTAGGGTACGAGCAGTACTTC.